This is a list of T cell receptor beta chains from one sample in a study of identical twins. From the 5' RACE reads, TCRdb called clonotypes with MiXCR, one entry per CDR3 protein. The table includes roughly 1.6 million distinct CDR3 sequences, roughly 35% detected once. Sequenced sample: cord blood. The receptors originated from a newborn girl in good health. CDR3s include the opening cysteine and the closing phenylalanine or tryptophan.

V: TRBV7-9
J: TRBJ2-1
length: 15
CDR3: CASTSSGRTYNEQFF

V: TRBV29-1
J: TRBJ1-5
length: 14
CDR3: CSVVPPAPNQPQHF

V: TRBV4-2
J: TRBJ2-5
length: 19
CDR3: CASSQKASGLAGFQETQYF

V: TRBV5-6
J: TRBJ1-2
length: 16
CDR3: CASSLVPQDPNYGYTF

V: TRBV11-2
J: TRBJ2-1
length: 15
CDR3: CASSLDQLALNEQFF

V: TRBV11-2
J: TRBJ1-6
length: 15
CDR3: CASSSRQGTGSPPHF

V: TRBV12-3/TRBV12-4
J: TRBJ1-5
length: 15
CDR3: CASSAAGMGNQPQHF

V: TRBV27
J: TRBJ2-5
length: 12
CDR3: CASSFPAQEQYF

V: TRBV6-6
J: TRBJ2-1
length: 14
CDR3: CASSYSTPGNEQFF

V: TRBV12-3/TRBV12-4
J: TRBJ2-1
length: 14
CDR3: CASSLSDSNYEQFF

V: TRBV2
J: TRBJ2-7
length: 14
CDR3: CASFRDRNSYEQYF

V: TRBV5-1
J: TRBJ2-2
length: 15
CDR3: CASSNGLSPAGELFF

V: TRBV20-1
J: TRBJ2-7
length: 13
CDR3: CRDEGLAGNEQYF

V: TRBV7-2
J: TRBJ2-7
length: 14
CDR3: CANSLGLVSYEQYF

V: TRBV28
J: TRBJ2-2
length: 14
CDR3: CASRQGPNTGELFF

V: TRBV7-2
J: TRBJ1-3
length: 14
CDR3: CASSLVVSGNTIYF

V: TRBV2
J: .
length: 14
CDR3: CASSELRQAYEQYF

V: TRBV18
J: TRBJ2-1
length: 16
CDR3: CASSPLGRAFYNEQFF

V: TRBV20-1
J: TRBJ2-5
length: 12
CDR3: CSALSGGETQYF

V: TRBV29-1
J: TRBJ2-7
length: 10
CDR3: CSGLHNEQYF

V: TRBV6-1
J: TRBJ1-2
length: 14
CDR3: CASSEGRAGYGYTF

V: TRBV2
J: TRBJ2-2
length: 13
CDR3: CASRLQGAGELFF

V: TRBV7-2
J: TRBJ2-7
length: 16
CDR3: CASSLVGLAGDSEQYF

V: TRBV20-1
J: TRBJ2-1
length: 16
CDR3: CSASDFSGSSYNEQFF

V: TRBV5-5
J: TRBJ1-4
length: 16
CDR3: CASSFGQGATNEKLFF

V: TRBV24-1
J: TRBJ2-1
length: 13
CDR3: CATSDSGRGGQFF

V: TRBV29-1
J: TRBJ2-7
length: 13
CDR3: CSAVTSTGYEQYF

V: TRBV7-2
J: TRBJ2-3
length: 15
CDR3: CASSLETSSTDTQYF

V: TRBV10-3
J: TRBJ1-2
length: 15
CDR3: CAIRAGGPLNYGYTF

V: TRBV27
J: TRBJ1-6
length: 14
CDR3: CASTGDGNNSPLHF

V: TRBV11-3
J: TRBJ2-5
length: 14
CDR3: CASSSIESQETQYF

V: TRBV20-1
J: TRBJ2-4
length: 11
CDR3: CSAFNPNIQYF

V: TRBV28
J: TRBJ1-5
length: 17
CDR3: CASSFLGRWTGGQPQHF

V: TRBV20-1
J: TRBJ2-1
length: 17
CDR3: CSASLTDPRLLWNEQFF

V: TRBV20-1
J: TRBJ1-4
length: 14
CDR3: CSARDGADNEKLFF

V: TRBV5-1
J: TRBJ2-2
length: 15
CDR3: CASSLELANTGELFF

V: TRBV12-3/TRBV12-4
J: TRBJ2-3
length: 15
CDR3: CASSPGQGSTDTQYF